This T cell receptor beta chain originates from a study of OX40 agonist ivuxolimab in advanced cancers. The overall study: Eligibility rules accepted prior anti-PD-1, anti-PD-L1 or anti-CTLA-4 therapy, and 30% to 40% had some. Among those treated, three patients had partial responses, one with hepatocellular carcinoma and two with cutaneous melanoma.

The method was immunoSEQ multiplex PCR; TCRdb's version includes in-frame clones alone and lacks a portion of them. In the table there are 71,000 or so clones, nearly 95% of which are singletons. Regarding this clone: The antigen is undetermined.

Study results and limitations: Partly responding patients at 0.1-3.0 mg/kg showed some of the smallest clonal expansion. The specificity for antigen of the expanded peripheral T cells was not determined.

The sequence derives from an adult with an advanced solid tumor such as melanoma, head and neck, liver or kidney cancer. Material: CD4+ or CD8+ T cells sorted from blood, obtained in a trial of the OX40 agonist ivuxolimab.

CDR3 residues: CASSRQGMYEQYF. The DNA for the CDR3 is TGTGCCAGCAGTCGACAGGGGATGTACGAGCAGTACTTC. The chain employs TRBV6-6 and TRBJ2-7; 8 bases fit TRBD1. CDR1 and CDR2 (germline): MNHNY, SVGAGI (reference sequence). The CDR3 consists of 13 residues. V dropped 5 bases and J dropped 4; count of bases not matched to a gene: 4.